This T cell receptor beta chain is drawn from a study of T cell repertoires in cytomegalovirus infection. In the study overall: Public TCR beta signatures indicated both CMV infection and matching HLA type.

Germline V gene data show CDR1 as MGHDK and CDR2 as SYGVNS. The junction had 6 bases not matched to a gene; V was cut back by 4 bases and J by 4 bases. The CDR3 length is 15 residues. A few counts support this clonotype. What it recognizes is unknown. TCRdb redid the calling of the reads with MiXCR, one entry per CDR3 protein. The sample shows about 530,000 distinct CDR3 sequences, around a quarter of them seen only once. Study-wide points: There were carriers of CMV plus the relevant HLA, and cumulative public TCR beta family frequency identified them. The ex vivo response was dominated by HLA-C-restricted CMV-specific TCR beta clonotypes.

Sequences were obtained from PBMCs. The chain employs TRBV25-1 and TRBJ2-4, with TRBD1 matching over 8 bases. The clonotype was recovered from a human donor in good health (CMV status not recorded). Some clones in this sample may be carry-over from other donors' samples. CDR3 sequence: CASSAGTGTKNIQYF. In nucleotides, the CDR3 is TGTGCCAGCAGTGCGGGGACAGGCACTAAAAACATTCAGTACTTC.